This TCR beta chain was captured by sequencing in a study of cytomegalovirus exposure and HLA in healthy donors. This clone was counted a few times. The CDR3 totals 14 residues. With 2 bases removed from V and 3 bases from J, the gap between germline ends came to 11 bases. Per the germline V gene, CDR1 is MNHEY and CDR2 is SVGAGI. PCR involved 60 Vbeta and 13 Jbeta primers. The method was immunoSEQ multiplex PCR; TCRdb's version includes in-frame clones alone and lacks a portion of them. The table includes fewer than 150,000 clones, roughly 69% detected once. V and J are TRBV6-5 and TRBJ2-7; a possible D gene is TRBD1 (6 bases). The TCR sequence derives from a woman in her thirties or forties in good health and CMV-seropositive. Material: PBMCs. Here the CDR3 DNA reads TGTGCCAGCAGTTACAATCGAGGGGGCTACGAGCAGTACTTC. Residues: CASSYNRGGYEQYF.